This section outlines one TCR beta chain sequence together with its context. This entry is derived from a study of blood T cell repertoires in COVID-19. Study at large: Spain, Italy and the United States supplied samples that represented acute and convalescent COVID-19. In each case, the material was cDNA or gDNA derived from T cells, B-cell-depleted T cells, or PBMCs.

Germline values: CDR1 MDHEN, CDR2 SYDVKM. Trimming cost V 2 bases and J 5 bases; bases outside gene matches: 6. This CDR3 has 16 residues. The table came from immunoSEQ multiplex PCR; TCRdb's copy has only in-frame clones and leaves some out. In the table there are fewer than 60,000 clones, 75% to 90% of which are singletons. Sequences were obtained from peripheral blood. V and J are TRBV28 and TRBJ1-5; 10 nucleotides align to TRBD1. This clonotype originated in a man aged 55 to 70 with acute or convalescent COVID-19. Here the CDR3 DNA reads TGTGCCAGCAGTTTACGTACCGGGACAGGGGATCAGCCCCAGCATTTT. Translated, it gives CASSLRTGTGDQPQHF.